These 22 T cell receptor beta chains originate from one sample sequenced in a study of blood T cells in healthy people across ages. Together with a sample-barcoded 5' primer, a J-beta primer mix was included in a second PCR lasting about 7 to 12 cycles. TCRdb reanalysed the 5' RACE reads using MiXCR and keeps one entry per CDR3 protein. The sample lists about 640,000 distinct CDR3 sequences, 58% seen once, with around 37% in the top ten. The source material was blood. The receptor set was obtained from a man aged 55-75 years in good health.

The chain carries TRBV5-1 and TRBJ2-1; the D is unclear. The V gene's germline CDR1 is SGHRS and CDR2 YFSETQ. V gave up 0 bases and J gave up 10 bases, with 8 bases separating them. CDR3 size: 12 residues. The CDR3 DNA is TGCGCCAGCAGCTTGGCCTTGGCAGAGCAGTTCTTC. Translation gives CASSLALAEQFF.

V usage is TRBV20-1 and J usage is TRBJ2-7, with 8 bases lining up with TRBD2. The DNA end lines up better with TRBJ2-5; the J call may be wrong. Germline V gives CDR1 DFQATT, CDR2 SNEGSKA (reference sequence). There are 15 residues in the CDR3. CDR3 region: CSASIAGGRQETQYF. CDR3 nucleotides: TGCAGTGCTAGTATCGCGGGGGGTAGGCAAGAGACCCAGTACTTC.

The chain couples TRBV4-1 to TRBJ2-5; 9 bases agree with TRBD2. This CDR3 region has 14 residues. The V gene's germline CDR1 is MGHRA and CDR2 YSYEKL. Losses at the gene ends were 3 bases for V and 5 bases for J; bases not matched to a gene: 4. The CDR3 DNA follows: TGCGCCAGCAGCCACCTCCTAGCGGGGGAGACCCAGTACTTC. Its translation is CASSHLLAGETQYF.

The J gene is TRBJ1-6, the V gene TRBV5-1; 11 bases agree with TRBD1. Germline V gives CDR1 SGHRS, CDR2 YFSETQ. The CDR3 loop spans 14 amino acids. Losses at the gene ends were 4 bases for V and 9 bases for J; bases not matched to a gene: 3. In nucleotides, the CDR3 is TGCGCCAGCAGCAAGGGACAGGGGGTTTCACCCCTCCACTTT. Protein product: CASSKGQGVSPLHF.

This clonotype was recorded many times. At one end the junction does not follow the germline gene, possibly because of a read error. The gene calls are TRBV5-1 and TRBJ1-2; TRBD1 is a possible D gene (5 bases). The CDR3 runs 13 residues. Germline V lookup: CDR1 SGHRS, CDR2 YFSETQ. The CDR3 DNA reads TGTGCCAGCAGCTTAGCAGGGAACTATGGCTACACCTTC. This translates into CASSLAGNYGYTF.

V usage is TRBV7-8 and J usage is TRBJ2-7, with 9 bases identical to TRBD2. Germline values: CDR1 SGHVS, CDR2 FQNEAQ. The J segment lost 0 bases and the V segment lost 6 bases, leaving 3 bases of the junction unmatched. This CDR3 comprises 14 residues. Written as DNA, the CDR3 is TGTGCCAGCAGGCTAGCGGGGAGCTCCTACGAGCAGTACTTC. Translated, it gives CASRLAGSSYEQYF.

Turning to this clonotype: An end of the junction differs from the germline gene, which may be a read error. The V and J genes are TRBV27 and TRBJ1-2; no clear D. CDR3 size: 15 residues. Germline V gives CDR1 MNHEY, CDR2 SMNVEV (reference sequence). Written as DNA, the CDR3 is TGCGCCAGCAGTTTATTCTACAGTGCCAACCATGGCTACACCTTC. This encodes CASSLFYSANHGYTF.

CDR3 protein: CASSYKGWGGEQYF. The CDR3 coding sequence is TGTGCCAGCAGTTACAAGGGGTGGGGTGGCGAGCAGTACTTC. The J gene is TRBJ2-7, the V gene TRBV6-2 or TRBV6-3; maybe TRBD1 (5 bases). The germline V and J ends were trimmed by 2 bases and 6 bases, with 14 bases remaining between them. This CDR3 spans 14 amino acids. Looked up from germline, CDR1 is MNHEY and CDR2 is SVGEGT.

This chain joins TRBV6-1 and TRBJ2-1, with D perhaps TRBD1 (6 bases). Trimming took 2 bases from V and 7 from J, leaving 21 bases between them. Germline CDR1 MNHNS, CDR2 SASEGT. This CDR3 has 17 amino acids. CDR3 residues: CASSEWDTLTTTNEQFF. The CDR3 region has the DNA TGTGCCAGCAGTGAATGGGACACCCTAACTACCACAAATGAGCAGTTCTTC.

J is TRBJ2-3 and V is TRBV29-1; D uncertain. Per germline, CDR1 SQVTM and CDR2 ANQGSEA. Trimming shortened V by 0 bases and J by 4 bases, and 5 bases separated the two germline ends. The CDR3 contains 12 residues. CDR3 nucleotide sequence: TGCAGCGTTGAAGATCAGCCAGATACGCAGTATTTT. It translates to CSVEDQPDTQYF.

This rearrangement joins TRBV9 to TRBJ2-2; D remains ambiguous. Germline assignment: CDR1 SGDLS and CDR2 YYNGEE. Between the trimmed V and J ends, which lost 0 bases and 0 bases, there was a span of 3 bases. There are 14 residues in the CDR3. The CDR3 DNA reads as TGTGCCAGCAGCGTAGACTCGAACACCGGGGAGCTGTTTTTT. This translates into CASSVDSNTGELFF.

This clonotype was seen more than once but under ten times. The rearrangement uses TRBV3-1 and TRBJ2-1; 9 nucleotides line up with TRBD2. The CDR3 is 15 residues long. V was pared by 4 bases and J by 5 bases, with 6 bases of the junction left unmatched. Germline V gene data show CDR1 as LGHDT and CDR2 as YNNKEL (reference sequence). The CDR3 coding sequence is TGTGCCAGCAGCCCTAAGCGGGGGGCTGACAATGAGCAGTTCTTC. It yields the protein CASSPKRGADNEQFF.

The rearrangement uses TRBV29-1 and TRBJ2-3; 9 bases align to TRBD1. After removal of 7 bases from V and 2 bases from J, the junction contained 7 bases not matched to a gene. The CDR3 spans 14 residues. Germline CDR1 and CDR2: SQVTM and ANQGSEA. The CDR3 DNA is TGCAGCGCCGACAGGGGGTTTAACACAGATACGCAGTATTTT. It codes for CSADRGFNTDTQYF.

CDR3 sequence reads: CSVTQGGHYEQFF. For the CDR3, the DNA is TGCAGCGTAACACAGGGAGGGCATTATGAGCAGTTCTTC. The chain uses TRBV20-1 and TRBJ2-1; D possibly corresponds to TRBD2 (7 bases). Germline lookup yields CDR1 DFQATT and CDR2 SNEGSKA (reference sequence). The CDR3 is made up of 13 amino acids.

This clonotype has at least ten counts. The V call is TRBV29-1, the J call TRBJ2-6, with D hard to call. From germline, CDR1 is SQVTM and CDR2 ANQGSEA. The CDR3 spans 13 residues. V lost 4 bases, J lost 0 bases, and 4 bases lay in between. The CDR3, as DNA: TGCAGCGTTGGGGTCTCTGGGGCCAACGTCCTGACTTTC. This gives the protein CSVGVSGANVLTF.

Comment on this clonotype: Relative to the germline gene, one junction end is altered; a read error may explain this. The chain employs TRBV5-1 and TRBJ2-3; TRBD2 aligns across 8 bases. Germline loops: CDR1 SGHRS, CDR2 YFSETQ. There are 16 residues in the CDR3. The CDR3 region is CASSLGASGSTDTQYF. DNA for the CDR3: TGTGCCAGCAGTTTAGGTGCTAGCGGGAGCACAGATACGCAGTATTTT.

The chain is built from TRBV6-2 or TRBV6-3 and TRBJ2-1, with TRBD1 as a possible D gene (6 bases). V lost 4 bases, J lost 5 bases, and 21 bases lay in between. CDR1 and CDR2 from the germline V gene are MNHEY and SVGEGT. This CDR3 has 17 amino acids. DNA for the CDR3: TGTGCCAGCAGTTCCCAACACAGGGTGCGGTGGCACAATGAGCAGTTCTTC. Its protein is CASSSQHRVRWHNEQFF.

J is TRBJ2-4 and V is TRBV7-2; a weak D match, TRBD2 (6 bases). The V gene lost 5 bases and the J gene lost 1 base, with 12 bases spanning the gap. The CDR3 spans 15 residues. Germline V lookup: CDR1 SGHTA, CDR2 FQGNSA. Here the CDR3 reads CASSLGGTAKNIQYF. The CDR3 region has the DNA TGTGCCAGCAGCCTCGGGGGTACGGCCAAAAACATTCAGTACTTC.

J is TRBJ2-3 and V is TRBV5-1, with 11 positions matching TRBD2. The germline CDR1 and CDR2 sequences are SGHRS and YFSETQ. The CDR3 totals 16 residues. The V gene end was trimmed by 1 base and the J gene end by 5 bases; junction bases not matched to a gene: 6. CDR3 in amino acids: CASSLRPSGGIDTQYF. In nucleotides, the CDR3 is TGCGCCAGCAGCTTGAGGCCTAGCGGGGGGATAGATACGCAGTATTTT.

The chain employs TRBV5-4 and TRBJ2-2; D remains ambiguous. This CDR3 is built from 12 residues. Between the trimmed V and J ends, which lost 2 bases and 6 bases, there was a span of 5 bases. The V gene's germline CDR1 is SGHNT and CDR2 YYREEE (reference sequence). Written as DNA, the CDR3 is TGTGCCAGCAGCTTTTCGTCCGGGGAGCTGTTTTTT. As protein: CASSFSSGELFF.

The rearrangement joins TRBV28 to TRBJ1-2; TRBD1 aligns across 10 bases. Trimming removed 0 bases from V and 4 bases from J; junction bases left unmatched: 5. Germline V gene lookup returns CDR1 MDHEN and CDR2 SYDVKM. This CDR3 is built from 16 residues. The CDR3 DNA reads TGTGCCAGCAGTTTATGGACAGGGGGCGCCGGCTATGGCTACACCTTC. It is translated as CASSLWTGGAGYGYTF.

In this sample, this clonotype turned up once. CDR3 sequence (DNA): TGTGCCAGCTCACGGTTCACACATGAGGAAACTAACTATGGCTACACCTTC. Protein: CASSRFTHEETNYGYTF. The chain joins TRBV18 to TRBJ1-2; D call uncertain. CDR3 length equals 17 residues. The V gene lost 4 bases and the J gene lost 0 bases, with 18 bases spanning the gap. Germline V lookup: CDR1 KGHSH, CDR2 LQKENI.